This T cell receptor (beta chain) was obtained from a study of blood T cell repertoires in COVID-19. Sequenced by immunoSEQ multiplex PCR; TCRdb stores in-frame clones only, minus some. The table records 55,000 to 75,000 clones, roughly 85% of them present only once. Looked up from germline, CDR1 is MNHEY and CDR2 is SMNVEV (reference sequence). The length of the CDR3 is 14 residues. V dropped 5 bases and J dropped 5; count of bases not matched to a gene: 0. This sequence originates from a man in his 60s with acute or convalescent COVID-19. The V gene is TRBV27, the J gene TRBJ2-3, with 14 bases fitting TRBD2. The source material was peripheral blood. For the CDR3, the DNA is TGTGCCAGCAGTGGACTAGCGGGAGGAGATACGCAGTATTTT. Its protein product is CASSGLAGGDTQYF.